Shown below are 28 T cell receptor beta chains from a single sample sequenced in a study of cytomegalovirus exposure and HLA in healthy donors. The PCR made use of 60 Vbeta and 13 Jbeta primers. TCRdb's copy holds only in-frame clones and misses some; the assay was immunoSEQ multiplex PCR. The data contain under 200,000 clones, 81% of them singletons. Sequenced: PBMCs. The receptor set was obtained from a woman aged 18-30 years in good health and CMV-seropositive.

V gene TRBV6-5 combines with J gene TRBJ1-1; the D is unclear. From germline, CDR1 is MNHEY and CDR2 SVGAGI. The CDR3 has 13 residues. Trimming left V 2 bases short and J 1 base short, with 5 bases between. CDR3 region: CASSYRGNTEAFF. The CDR3 DNA sequence: TGTGCCAGCAGTTACCGAGGGAACACTGAAGCTTTCTTT.

The DNA for the CDR3 is TGCGCCAGCAGTGAGTCCGGGGTACAAGAGACCCAGTACTTC. It is translated as CASSESGVQETQYF. The V call is TRBV10-1, the J call TRBJ2-5, with D perhaps matching TRBD2 (5 bases). CDR3 size: 14 residues. Germline-derived CDR1 and CDR2 are WNHNN and SYGVQD (reference sequence). The V end was cut by 0 bases, the J end by 2 bases, with 7 bases between.

The V call is TRBV6-4, the J call TRBJ2-7; possibly TRBD1 for D (5 bases). V was cut by 3 bases and J by 2 bases, with 11 bases left in between. This CDR3 spans 14 amino acids. Germline-derived CDR1 and CDR2 are MRHNA and SNTAGT. This CDR3 reads CASSERQYTYEQYF. CDR3 DNA: TGTGCCAGCAGTGAAAGACAGTACACCTACGAGCAGTACTTC.

This clone was seen a single time. The chain joins TRBV7-9 to TRBJ1-2; D might be TRBD1 (5 bases). Per germline, CDR1 SEHNR and CDR2 FQNEAQ (reference sequence). The CDR3 runs to 13 residues. Between the trimmed V and J ends, which lost 5 bases and 7 bases, there was a span of 14 bases. CDR3 protein: CASSPQVGGGYTF. The DNA of the CDR3 is TGTGCCAGCAGCCCACAGGTTGGCGGTGGCTACACCTTC.

V gene TRBV28 combines with J gene TRBJ2-7; maybe TRBD1 (6 bases). This CDR3 comprises 13 residues. Germline V CDR1 and CDR2: MDHEN, SYDVKM. The V gene lost 3 bases and the J gene lost 6 bases, with 12 bases spanning the gap. CDR3 DNA sequence: TGTGCCAGCAGTTTCGGGACATCTAGCGAGCAGTACTTC. Amino acids: CASSFGTSSEQYF.

This chain uses TRBV6-5 with TRBJ2-4, with 8 bases lining up with TRBD1. Germline values: CDR1 MNHEY, CDR2 SVGAGI. The CDR3 length is 15 residues. With 6 bases clipped from V and 0 bases from J, the junction kept 4 bases outside the gene matches. Written as DNA, the CDR3 is TGTGCCAGCAGCCGAGGACAGGGAGCCAAAAACATTCAGTACTTC. Translation gives CASSRGQGAKNIQYF.

This clone turned up a few times. The rearrangement links TRBV6-5 to TRBJ2-3, with D maybe TRBD1 (8 bases). The length of the CDR3 is 14 residues. Trimming cost V 7 bases and J 3 bases, with 14 bases left between them. In germline, CDR1 is MNHEY, CDR2 SVGAGI. CDR3 sequence: CASTTGGETDTQYF. Here the CDR3 DNA reads TGTGCCAGCACAACAGGGGGGGAAACAGATACGCAGTATTTT.

The chain carries TRBV6-5 and TRBJ1-2; tentative D call: TRBD1 (6 bases). V lost 7 bases, J lost 9 bases, and 21 bases lay in between. The CDR3 runs 14 residues. CDR1 is MNHEY and CDR2 is SVGAGI in the germline V gene. CDR3 in DNA: TGTGCCAGCACCTCCCCGGGCAGGGGTTATCGCTACACCTTC. This translates into CASTSPGRGYRYTF.

This clone was counted a few times. The rearrangement joins TRBV7-8 to TRBJ1-2, with D possibly TRBD1 on 5 matching bases. The CDR3 spans 15 residues. Per germline, CDR1 SGHVS and CDR2 FQNEAQ. Trimming took 5 bases from V and 4 from J, leaving 17 bases between them. CDR3 region: CASSQTASAFYGYTF. The CDR3 DNA is TGTGCCAGCAGCCAGACAGCCTCGGCCTTCTATGGCTACACCTTC.

This clone was counted a few times. The chain couples TRBV4-2 to TRBJ2-2, with a weak D call TRBD1 (5 bases). Germline loops: CDR1 LGHNA, CDR2 YNFKEQ. The V and J ends lost 3 bases and 3 bases respectively, with 11 bases between them. The CDR3 has 15 amino acids. The DNA for the CDR3 is TGTGCCAGCAGCCAGCTAACAGGAGACACCGGGGAGCTGTTTTTT. Its protein is CASSQLTGDTGELFF.

This clone was seen once. V and J are TRBV18 and TRBJ1-4; the match to TRBD1 covers 8 bases. Trimming at V came to 1 base and at J to 7 bases, leaving 5 bases not matched to a gene. Germline CDR1 and CDR2: KGHSH and LQKENI. This CDR3 has 15 amino acids. CDR3 loop: CASSPRTGLGEKLFF. CDR3 nucleotides: TGTGCCAGCTCACCACGGACAGGGCTGGGTGAAAAACTGTTTTTT.

The chain combines TRBV6-4 with TRBJ1-3; D remains unclear. The CDR3 sequence is 14 residues long. V dropped 4 bases and J dropped 0 bases, with 7 bases sitting between them. The germline CDR1 and CDR2 sequences are MRHNA and SNTAGT. The CDR3 DNA reads TGTGCCAGCAGTGGCGGGCCCTCTGGAAACACCATATATTTT. Translating it yields CASSGGPSGNTIYF.

CDR3 in amino acids: CASSGAGTEVNYGYTF. CDR3 sequence (DNA): TGTGCCAGCAGCGGGGCCGGGACAGAGGTTAACTATGGCTACACCTTC. The chain couples TRBV9 to TRBJ1-2; 7 nucleotides match TRBD1. After removal of 3 bases from V and 1 base from J, the junction contained 9 bases not matched to a gene. The CDR3 covers 16 residues. Germline-derived CDR1 and CDR2 are SGDLS and YYNGEE.

The chain employs TRBV9 and TRBJ2-5, with 10 bases fitting TRBD2. The germline CDR1 and CDR2 sequences are SGDLS and YYNGEE. Trimming took 2 bases from V and 3 from J; bases not matched to a gene: 7. The CDR3 runs 16 residues. CDR3 DNA: TGTGCCAGCAGCGTTAGCGCTCTAGCGGGGGAAGAGACCCAGTACTTC. This codes for CASSVSALAGEETQYF.

The chain links TRBV9 to TRBJ1-1; 7 positions match TRBD1. V lost 3 bases to trimming and J lost 4 bases; unmatched junction nucleotides: 6. CDR1 is SGDLS and CDR2 is YYNGEE in the germline V gene. The CDR3 is made up of 14 amino acids. The CDR3 sequence: CASSAATGATEAFF. DNA for the CDR3: TGTGCCAGCAGCGCAGCCACAGGGGCCACTGAAGCTTTCTTT.

This clone occurred once. The chain is built from TRBV7-2 and TRBJ1-3; the D is unclear. The germline V gene encodes CDR1 SGHTA and CDR2 FQGNSA. The CDR3 runs to 15 residues. The germline V and J ends were trimmed by 6 bases and 0 bases, with 12 bases remaining between them. In DNA, the CDR3 is TGTGCCAGCAGTACCCCAGGCATCTCTGGAAACACCATATATTTT. This encodes CASSTPGISGNTIYF.

The chain carries TRBV7-9 and TRBJ1-4; D gene uncertain. V lost 5 bases to trimming and J lost 0 bases, with 7 bases between them. In germline, CDR1 is SEHNR, CDR2 FQNEAQ (reference sequence). The CDR3 has 14 amino acids. This CDR3 reads CASSEGATNEKLFF. DNA for the CDR3: TGTGCCAGCAGCGAGGGAGCAACTAATGAAAAACTGTTTTTT.

This clone was picked up a small number of times. V is TRBV20-1 and J is TRBJ1-2; no clear D. The germline gives CDR1 DFQATT, CDR2 SNEGSKA (reference sequence). V was trimmed by 2 bases and J by 8 bases, leaving 9 bases between them. The CDR3 loop spans 11 amino acids. In DNA, the CDR3 is TGCAGTGCTAGACCGAGCATCGGCTACACCTTC. Residues: CSARPSIGYTF.

The CDR3 coding sequence is TGTGCCGGAGGACAGGGGACTGATGGCTACACCTTC. It codes for CAGGQGTDGYTF. V usage is TRBV7-9 and J usage is TRBJ1-2; 9 nucleotides match TRBD1. CDR1 and CDR2 from the germline V gene are SEHNR and FQNEAQ (reference sequence). The CDR3 runs to 12 residues. J was trimmed by 6 bases and V by 11 bases; bases with no gene match: 7.

This clone was observed a few times. The V call is TRBV7-2, the J call TRBJ2-3, with D possibly matching TRBD2 (7 bases). Trimming pared 6 bases from V and 5 bases from J, leaving 18 bases between. The germline CDR1 and CDR2 sequences are SGHTA and FQGNSA. The CDR3 loop spans 15 amino acids. The CDR3 protein is CASRARGGLGDTQYF. For the CDR3, the DNA is TGTGCCAGCAGGGCTAGGGGGGGCCTTGGAGATACGCAGTATTTT.

A remark on this clone: Additional DNA sequences in this sample encode the identical CDR3. The rearrangement uses TRBV6-1 and TRBJ2-7, with 10 nucleotides matching TRBD1. CDR3 length: 13 amino acids. J gave up 6 bases and V 4 bases, and 3 bases lay outside the gene matches. Germline-derived CDR1 and CDR2 are MNHNS and SASEGT. This CDR3 reads CASSGQGAGEQYF. As DNA, the CDR3 is TGTGCCAGCAGTGGACAGGGGGCTGGCGAGCAGTACTTC.

This rearrangement joins TRBV9 to TRBJ1-1, with TRBD1 as a possible D gene (5 bases). V was pared by 0 bases and J by 5 bases, with 14 bases between. The CDR3 has 15 residues. Germline V gene lookup returns CDR1 SGDLS and CDR2 YYNGEE. CDR3: CASSVGTTSGTEAFF. CDR3 DNA: TGTGCCAGCAGCGTAGGAACTACCTCAGGGACTGAAGCTTTCTTT. The variable domain in full, with the rest retrieved from reference TRBV9 and TRBJ1-1, is DSGVTQTPKHLITATGQRVTLRCSPRSGDLSVYWYQQSLDQGLQFLIQYYNGEERAKGNILERFSAQQFPDLHSELNLSSLELGDSALYFCASSVGTTSGTEAFFGQGTRLTVV.

The chain employs TRBV9 and TRBJ1-2; D unclear. This CDR3 spans 13 amino acids. V was shortened by 0 bases and J by 6 bases, with 9 bases between the two germline ends. CDR1 is SGDLS and CDR2 is YYNGEE in the germline V gene. In nucleotides, the CDR3 is TGTGCCAGCAGCGTAGAAGCTCAGGATGGCTACACCTTC. This codes for CASSVEAQDGYTF.

The gene calls are TRBV6-5 and TRBJ2-7; the D gene is possibly TRBD1 (5 bases). CDR1 is MNHEY and CDR2 is SVGAGI in the germline V gene. Trimming took 8 bases from V and 4 from J, leaving 15 bases between them. The CDR3 is made up of 13 amino acids. This chain's CDR3 is CASGLGEAYEQYF. The CDR3, as DNA: TGTGCCAGCGGCCTAGGGGAAGCATACGAGCAGTACTTC.

This chain uses TRBV18 with TRBJ2-3, with 9 bases identical to TRBD1. The junction had 5 bases not matched to a gene; V was cut back by 4 bases and J by 0 bases. Per germline, CDR1 KGHSH and CDR2 LQKENI. CDR3 size: 16 residues. The CDR3 reads CASSLGTGRSTDTQYF. In nucleotides, the CDR3 is TGTGCCAGCTCACTAGGGACAGGGCGGAGCACAGATACGCAGTATTTT.

This clone was found a few times. The V call is TRBV7-9, the J call TRBJ1-2; 7 bases are shared with TRBD1. V lost 1 base, J lost 6 bases, and 2 bases stayed unmatched. The V gene's germline CDR1 is SEHNR and CDR2 FQNEAQ (reference sequence). The CDR3 spans 13 residues. Written as DNA, the CDR3 is TGTGCCAGCAGCTTAGGACAGGGCCATGGCTACACCTTC. The encoded protein is CASSLGQGHGYTF. Combining the CDR3 with reference TRBV7-9 and TRBJ1-2 gives the whole variable domain DTGVSQNPRHKITKRGQNVTFRCDPISEHNRLYWYRQTLGQGPEFLTYFQNEAQLEKSRLLSDRFSAERPKGSFSTLEIQRTEQGDSAMYLCASSLGQGHGYTFGSGTRLTVV.

This CDR3 reads CASSPTLGGASPLHF. The CDR3 bases are TGTGCCAGCAGCCCCACCCTGGGGGGAGCTTCACCCCTCCACTTT. The chain joins TRBV7-2 to TRBJ1-6; D is possibly TRBD1 (5 bases). Germline V gene lookup returns CDR1 SGHTA and CDR2 FQGNSA. The CDR3 is 15 residues long. Trimming cost V 5 bases and J 9 bases, with 17 bases left between them.

CDR3 residues: CASSAGGHSTDTQYF. The CDR3 region has the DNA TGCGCCAGCAGCGCGGGGGGACACAGCACAGATACGCAGTATTTT. V and J are TRBV5-1 and TRBJ2-3; the match to TRBD2 covers 8 bases. CDR3 size: 15 residues. Germline V gives CDR1 SGHRS, CDR2 YFSETQ. V was pared by 4 bases and J by 0 bases, with 4 bases of the junction left unmatched.